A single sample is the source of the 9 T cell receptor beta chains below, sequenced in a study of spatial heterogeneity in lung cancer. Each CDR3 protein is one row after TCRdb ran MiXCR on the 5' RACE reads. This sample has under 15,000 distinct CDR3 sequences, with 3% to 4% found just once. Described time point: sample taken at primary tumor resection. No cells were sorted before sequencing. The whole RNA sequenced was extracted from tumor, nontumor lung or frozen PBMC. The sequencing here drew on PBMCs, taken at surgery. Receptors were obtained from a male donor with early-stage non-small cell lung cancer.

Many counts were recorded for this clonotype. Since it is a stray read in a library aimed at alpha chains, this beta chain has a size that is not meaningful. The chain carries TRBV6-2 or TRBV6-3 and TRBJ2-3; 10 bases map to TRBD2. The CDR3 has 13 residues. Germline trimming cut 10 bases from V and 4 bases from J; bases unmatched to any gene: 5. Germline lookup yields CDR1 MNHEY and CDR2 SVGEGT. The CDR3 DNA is TGTGCCACCGGGACTAGCGCGGCAGATACGCAGTATTTT. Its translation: CATGTSAADTQYF.

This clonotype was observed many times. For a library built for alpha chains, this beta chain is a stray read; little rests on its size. The CDR3 reads CASSLGQGIYGYTF. DNA for the CDR3: TGTGCCAGCAGCTTGGGACAGGGGATCTATGGCTACACCTTC. The chain carries TRBV5-6 and TRBJ1-2; 8 nucleotides align to TRBD1. The CDR3 is 14 amino acids. J gave up 4 bases and V 0 bases, and 2 bases lay outside the gene matches. Germline values: CDR1 SGHDT, CDR2 YYEEEE.

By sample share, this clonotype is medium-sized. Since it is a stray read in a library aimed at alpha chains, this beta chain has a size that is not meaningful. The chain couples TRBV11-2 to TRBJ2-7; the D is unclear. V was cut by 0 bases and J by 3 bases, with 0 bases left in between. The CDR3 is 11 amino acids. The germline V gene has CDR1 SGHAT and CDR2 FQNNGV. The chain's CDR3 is CASSLDYEQYF. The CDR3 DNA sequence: TGTGCCAGCAGCTTAGACTACGAGCAGTACTTC.

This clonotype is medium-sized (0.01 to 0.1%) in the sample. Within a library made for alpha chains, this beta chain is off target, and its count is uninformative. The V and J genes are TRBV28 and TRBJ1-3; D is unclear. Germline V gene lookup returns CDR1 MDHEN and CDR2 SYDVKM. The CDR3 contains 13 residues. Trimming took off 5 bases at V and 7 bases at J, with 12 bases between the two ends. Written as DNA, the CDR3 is TGTGCCAGCAGTCTACCCTCCACCAACACCATATATTTT. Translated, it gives CASSLPSTNTIYF.

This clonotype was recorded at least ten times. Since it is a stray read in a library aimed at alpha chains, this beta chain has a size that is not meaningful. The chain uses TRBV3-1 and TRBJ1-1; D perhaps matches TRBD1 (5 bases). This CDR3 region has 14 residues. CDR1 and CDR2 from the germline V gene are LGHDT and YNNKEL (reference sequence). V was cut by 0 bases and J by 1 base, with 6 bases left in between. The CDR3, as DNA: TGTGCCAGCAGCCAAGAAGGGGAGAACACTGAAGCTTTCTTT. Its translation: CASSQEGENTEAFF.

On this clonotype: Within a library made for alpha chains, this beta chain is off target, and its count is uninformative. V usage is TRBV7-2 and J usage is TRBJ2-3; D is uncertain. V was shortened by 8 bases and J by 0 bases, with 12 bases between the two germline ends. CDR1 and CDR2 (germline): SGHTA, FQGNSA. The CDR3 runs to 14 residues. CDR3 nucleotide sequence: TGTGCCAGCGGCCGACTGGGTAGCACAGATACGCAGTATTTT. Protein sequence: CASGRLGSTDTQYF.

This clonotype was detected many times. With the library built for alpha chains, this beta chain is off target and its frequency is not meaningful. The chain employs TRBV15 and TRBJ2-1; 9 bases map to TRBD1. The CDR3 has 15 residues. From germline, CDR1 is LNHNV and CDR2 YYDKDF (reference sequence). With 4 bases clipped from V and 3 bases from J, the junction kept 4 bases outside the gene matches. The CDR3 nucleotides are TGTGCCACCAGCACCGGGACAGGGAACTACAATGAGCAGTTCTTC. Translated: CATSTGTGNYNEQFF.

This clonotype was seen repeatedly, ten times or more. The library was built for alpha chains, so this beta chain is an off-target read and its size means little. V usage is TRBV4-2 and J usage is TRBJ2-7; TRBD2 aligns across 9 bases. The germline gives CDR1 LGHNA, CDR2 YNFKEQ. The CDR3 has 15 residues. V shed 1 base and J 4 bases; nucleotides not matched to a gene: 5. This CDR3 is CASSQGLAGEYEQYF. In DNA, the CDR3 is TGTGCCAGCAGCCAAGGGTTAGCGGGAGAGTACGAGCAGTACTTC.

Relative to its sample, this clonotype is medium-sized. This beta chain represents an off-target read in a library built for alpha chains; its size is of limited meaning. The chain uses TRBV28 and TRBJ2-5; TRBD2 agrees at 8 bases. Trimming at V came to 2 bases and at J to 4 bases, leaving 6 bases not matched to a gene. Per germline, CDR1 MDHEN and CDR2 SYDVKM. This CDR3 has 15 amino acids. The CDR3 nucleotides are TGTGCCAGCAGTTTAGCCGGGGGGGGACGAGAGACCCAGTACTTC. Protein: CASSLAGGGRETQYF. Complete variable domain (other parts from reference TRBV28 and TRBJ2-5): DVKVTQSSRYLVKRTGEKVFLECVQDMDHENMFWYRQDPGLGLRLIYFSYDVKMKEKGDIPEGYSVSREKKERFSLILESASTNQTSMYLCASSLAGGGRETQYFGPGTRLLVL.